The next 3 T cell receptor beta chains were all read from a single sample in a study of monozygotic twins with inflammatory bowel disease. TCRdb reprocessed the 5' RACE reads and reports one entry per CDR3 protein, with no DNA. The sample table sets out a few hundred thousand distinct CDR3 sequences. Sequences were obtained from blood. These receptors originate from a human donor with ulcerative colitis or Crohn's disease, or a healthy co-twin of an affected twin (not recorded which).

The rearrangement joins TRBV7-6 to TRBJ2-5. The CDR3 length is 13 residues. Germline assignment: CDR1 SGHVS and CDR2 FNYEAQ. Here the CDR3 reads CASSLDYGETQYF.

This chain uses TRBV12-3 or TRBV12-4 with TRBJ2-3; the TRBD1 assignment by TCRdb is unverifiable without DNA. The CDR3 consists of 14 residues. CDR3 protein: CASRVGGSTDTQYF.

CDR3: CASSPTAVGVGYEQYF. The rearrangement uses TRBV7-2 and TRBJ2-7; TCRdb indicates TRBD1, and absent DNA this call remains unverified. From germline, CDR1 is SGHTA and CDR2 FQGNSA. The CDR3 covers 16 residues.